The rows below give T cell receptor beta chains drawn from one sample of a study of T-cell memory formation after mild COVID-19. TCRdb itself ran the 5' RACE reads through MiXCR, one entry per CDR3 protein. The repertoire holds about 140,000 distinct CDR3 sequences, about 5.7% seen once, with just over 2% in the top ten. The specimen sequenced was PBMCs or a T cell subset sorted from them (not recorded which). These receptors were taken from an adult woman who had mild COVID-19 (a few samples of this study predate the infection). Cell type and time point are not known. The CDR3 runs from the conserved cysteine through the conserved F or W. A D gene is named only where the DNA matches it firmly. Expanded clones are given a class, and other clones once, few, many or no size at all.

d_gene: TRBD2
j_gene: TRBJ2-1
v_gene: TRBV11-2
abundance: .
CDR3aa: CASSDSGKGYNEQFF
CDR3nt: TGTGCCAGCAGCGATAGCGGGAAAGGTTACAATGAGCAGTTCTTC

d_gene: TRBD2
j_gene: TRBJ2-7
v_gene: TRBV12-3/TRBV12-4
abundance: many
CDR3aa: CASSPGGMGGHEQYF
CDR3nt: TGTGCCAGCAGCCCCGGGGGGATGGGGGGTCACGAGCAGTACTTC

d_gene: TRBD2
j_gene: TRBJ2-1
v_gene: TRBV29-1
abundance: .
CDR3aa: CSVAWRLAGGDEQFF
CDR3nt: TGCAGCGTTGCTTGGCGACTAGCGGGAGGGGATGAGCAGTTCTTC

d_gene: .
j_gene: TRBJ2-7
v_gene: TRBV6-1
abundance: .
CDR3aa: CASSEAPTQQYF
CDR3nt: TGTGCCAGCAGTGAAGCTCCTACGCAGCAGTACTTC

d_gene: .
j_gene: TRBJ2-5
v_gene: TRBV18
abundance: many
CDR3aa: CASSRQETQYF
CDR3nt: TGTGCCAGCTCACGCCAAGAGACCCAGTACTTC

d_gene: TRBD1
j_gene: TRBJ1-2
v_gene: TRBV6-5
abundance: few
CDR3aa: CASKNPGQGRGYTF
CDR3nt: TGTGCCAGCAAAAACCCCGGACAGGGGAGGGGCTACACCTTC

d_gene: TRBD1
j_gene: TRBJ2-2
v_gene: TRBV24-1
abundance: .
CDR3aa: CATTGQGATGELFF
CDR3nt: TGTGCCACCACCGGACAGGGGGCGACCGGGGAGCTGTTTTTT

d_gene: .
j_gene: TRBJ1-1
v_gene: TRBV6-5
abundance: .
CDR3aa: CASSRTAPRTGTEAFF
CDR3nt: TGTGCCAGCAGCAGGACGGCCCCCAGGACGGGAACTGAAGCTTTCTTT

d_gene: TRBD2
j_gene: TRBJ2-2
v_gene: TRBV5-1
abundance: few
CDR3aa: CASRSSGSASTGELFF
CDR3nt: TGCGCCAGCAGGTCTAGCGGCTCGGCAAGCACCGGGGAGCTGTTTTTT

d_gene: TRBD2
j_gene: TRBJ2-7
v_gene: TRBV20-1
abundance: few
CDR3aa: CSASGGGTSYEQYF
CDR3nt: TGCAGTGCTAGCGGCGGGGGAACCTCCTACGAGCAGTACTTC

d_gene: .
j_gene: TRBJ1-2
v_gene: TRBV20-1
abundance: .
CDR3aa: CSARVNYGYTF
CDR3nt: TGCAGTGCTAGAGTTAACTATGGCTACACCTTC

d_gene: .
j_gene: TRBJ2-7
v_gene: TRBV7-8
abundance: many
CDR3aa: CASSLKPGYYEQYF
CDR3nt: TGTGCCAGCAGCTTAAAGCCAGGTTACTACGAGCAGTACTTC

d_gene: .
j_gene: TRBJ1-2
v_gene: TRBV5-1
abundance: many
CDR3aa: CASSEDGYGYTF
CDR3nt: TGCGCCAGCAGCGAGGACGGCTATGGCTACACCTTC

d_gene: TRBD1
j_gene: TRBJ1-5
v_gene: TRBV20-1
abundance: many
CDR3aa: CSAQTGKQPQHF
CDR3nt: TGCAGTGCTCAGACAGGGAAACAGCCCCAGCATTTT